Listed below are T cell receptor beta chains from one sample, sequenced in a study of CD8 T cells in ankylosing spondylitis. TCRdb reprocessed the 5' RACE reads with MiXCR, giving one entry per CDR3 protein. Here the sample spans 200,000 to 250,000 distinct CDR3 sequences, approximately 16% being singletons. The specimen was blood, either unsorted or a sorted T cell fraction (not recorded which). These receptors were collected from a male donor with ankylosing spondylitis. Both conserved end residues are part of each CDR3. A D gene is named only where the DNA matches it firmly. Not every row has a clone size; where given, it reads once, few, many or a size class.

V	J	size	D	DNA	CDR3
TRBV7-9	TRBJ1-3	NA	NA	TGTGCCAGCAGCCCCCAGGATGACCGCTCTGGAAACACCATATATTTT	CASSPQDDRSGNTIYF
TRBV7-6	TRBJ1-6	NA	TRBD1	TGTGCCAGCAGCCCGGGGGGACAGGGGATGTCACCCCTCCACTTT	CASSPGGQGMSPLHF
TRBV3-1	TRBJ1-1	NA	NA	TGTGCCAGCAGCCAAATAGGGCCCCAAACAGGGCTGAACACTGAAGCTTTCTTT	CASSQIGPQTGLNTEAFF
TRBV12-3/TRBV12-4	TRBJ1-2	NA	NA	TGTGCCAGCAGTTTAGGGGCAGGCTTCAACTATGGCTACACCTTC	CASSLGAGFNYGYTF
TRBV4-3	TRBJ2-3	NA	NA	TGCGCCAGCAGCCAAGATTCCCCGGCAGGGCCCACAGATACGCAGTATTTT	CASSQDSPAGPTDTQYF
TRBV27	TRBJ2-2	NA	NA	TGTGCCAGCAGTCCCCTAAGGGTCACCGGGGAGCTGTTTTTT	CASSPLRVTGELFF
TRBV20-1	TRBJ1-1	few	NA	TGCAGTGCTAGAGATGGGGGCCAGGGCGATAGCACTGAAGCTTTCTTT	CSARDGGQGDSTEAFF
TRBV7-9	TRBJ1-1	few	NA	TGTGCCAGCAGCTTAGATGTGGGGCCGATGAACACTGAAGCTTTCTTT	CASSLDVGPMNTEAFF
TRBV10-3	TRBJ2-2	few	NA	TGTGCCATCAAGGAACCCTCCACACTAGAAACCGGGGAGCTGTTTTTT	CAIKEPSTLETGELFF
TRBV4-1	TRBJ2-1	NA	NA	TGCGCCAGCAGCCACCCGGGACTCTCCTACAATGAGCAGTTCTTC	CASSHPGLSYNEQFF
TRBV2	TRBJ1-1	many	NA	TGTGCCAGCAAGGAGAGGAACACTGAAGCTTTCTTT	CASKERNTEAFF
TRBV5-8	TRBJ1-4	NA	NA	TGTGCCAGCAGCCCTGGGGGGGGCCCTAATGAAAAACTGTTTTTT	CASSPGGGPNEKLFF
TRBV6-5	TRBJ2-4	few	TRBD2	TGTGCCAGCAGTTACTCGATAAGCGGGGGGTTGGACAAAAACATTCAGTACTTC	CASSYSISGGLDKNIQYF
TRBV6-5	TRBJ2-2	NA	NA	TGTGCCAGCAGTTACGACAGGTCGAACACCGGGGAGCTGTTTTTT	CASSYDRSNTGELFF
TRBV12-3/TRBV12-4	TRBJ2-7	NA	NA	TGTGCCATAACAAATGACCTCGGGGAGCAGTACTTC	CAITNDLGEQYF
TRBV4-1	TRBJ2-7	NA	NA	TGCGCCAGCAGCCAAGGCCCTGCCTACGAGCAGTACTTC	CASSQGPAYEQYF
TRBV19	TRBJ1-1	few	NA	TGTGCCAGTAGCCGGCTGACCTCGGGGGACACTGAAGCTTTCTTT	CASSRLTSGDTEAFF
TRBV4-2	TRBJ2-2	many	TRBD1	TGTGCCAGCAGCCCCGGGACAGGGGACACCGGGGAGCTGTTTTTT	CASSPGTGDTGELFF
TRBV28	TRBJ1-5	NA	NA	TGTGCCAGCAGTTTGGGGTTTGGAGTCCAGCCCCAGCATTTT	CASSLGFGVQPQHF
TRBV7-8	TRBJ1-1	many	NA	TGTGCCAGCAGCTTATGGGCGGGCGACACTGAAGCTTTCTTT	CASSLWAGDTEAFF
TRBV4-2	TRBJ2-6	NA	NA	TGTGCCAGCAGCCGGGAGGAGGTCACTAGTCCATACTCTGGGGCCAACGTCCTGACTTTC	CASSREEVTSPYSGANVLTF
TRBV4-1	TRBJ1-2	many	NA	TGCGCCAGCAGCCAAGATGAAGGGGCACCCTATGGCTACACCTTC	CASSQDEGAPYGYTF
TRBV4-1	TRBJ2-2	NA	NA	TGCGCCAGCAGCCATGTTGCTCGGGGTGGGGACACCGGGGAGCTGTTTTTT	CASSHVARGGDTGELFF
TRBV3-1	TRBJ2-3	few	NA	TGTGCCAGCAGCCATCCCGGCCTCACAGATACGCAGTATTTT	CASSHPGLTDTQYF
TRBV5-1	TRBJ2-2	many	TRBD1	TGCGCCAGCAGCCGTACCGGGACAGAGAACACCGGGGAGCTGTTTTTT	CASSRTGTENTGELFF
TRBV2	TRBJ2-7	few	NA	TGTGCCAGCAGAAGGGCGGCAGCCTACGAGCAGTACTTC	CASRRAAAYEQYF
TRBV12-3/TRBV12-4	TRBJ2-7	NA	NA	TGTGCCAGCAGCCCCTTGCCGGACGAGCAGTACTTC	CASSPLPDEQYF
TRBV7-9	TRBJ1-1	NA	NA	TGTGCCAGCAGCTTAGTGGGGGGATTGGCGGGCACTGAAGCTTTCTTT	CASSLVGGLAGTEAFF
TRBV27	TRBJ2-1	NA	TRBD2	TGTGCCAGCAGTCCGGGACTGGCGGGAGCCGATGAGCAGTTCTTC	CASSPGLAGADEQFF
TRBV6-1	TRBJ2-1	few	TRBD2	TGTGCCAGCAGTGAAGAAAGCGGGGAGTACTACAATGAGCAGTTCTTC	CASSEESGEYYNEQFF
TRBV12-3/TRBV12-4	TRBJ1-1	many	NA	TGTGCCAGCAGTACGCGGACGATGAACACTGAAGCTTTCTTT	CASSTRTMNTEAFF
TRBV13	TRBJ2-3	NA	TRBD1	TGTGCCAGCAGCCTCCGGACAGGGGCCTCTCCGGGCACAGATACGCAGTATTTT	CASSLRTGASPGTDTQYF
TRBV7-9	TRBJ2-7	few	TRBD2	TGTGCCAGCAGGGCCCCGGGACTAGGGCTCTCCGAGCAGTACTTC	CASRAPGLGLSEQYF
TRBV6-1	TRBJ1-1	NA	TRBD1	TGTGCCAGCCTTATATTGACCGGGACAGGGAATGAAGCTTTCTTT	CASLILTGTGNEAFF
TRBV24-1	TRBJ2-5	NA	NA	TGTGCCACCAGTGATTTTGACCAAGAGACCCAGTACTTC	CATSDFDQETQYF
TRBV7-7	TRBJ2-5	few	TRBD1	TGTGCCAGCAGCACCGGGACAGAGCAAGAGACCCAGTACTTC	CASSTGTEQETQYF
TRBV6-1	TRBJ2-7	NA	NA	TGTGCCAGCAGGAACATAAGGGACACCGAGCAGTACTTC	CASRNIRDTEQYF
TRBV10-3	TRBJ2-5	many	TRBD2	TGTGCCATCAGTGGCAATTTAGCGGGCCGGGAGACCCAGTACTTC	CAISGNLAGRETQYF
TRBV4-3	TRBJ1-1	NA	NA	TGCGCCAGCAGCCAAGATCGAGGGACGTCTGAAGCTTTCTTT	CASSQDRGTSEAFF
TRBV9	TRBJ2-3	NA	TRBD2	TGTGCCAGCAGCCAGTTCTGGGGGGGAGATCGAGGCACAGATACGCAGTATTTT	CASSQFWGGDRGTDTQYF
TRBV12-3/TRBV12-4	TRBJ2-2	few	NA	TGTGCCAGCAGTATCCCGGGACAAATAAACACCGGGGAGCTGTTTTTT	CASSIPGQINTGELFF
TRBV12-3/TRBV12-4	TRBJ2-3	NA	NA	TGTGCCAGCAGTTTCAACCCCTTGGAGCGTCCAAGCACAGATACGCAGTATTTT	CASSFNPLERPSTDTQYF
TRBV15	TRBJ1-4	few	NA	TGTGCCACCAGCAGCTCCGGGAGATCGGATGAAAAACTGTTTTTT	CATSSSGRSDEKLFF
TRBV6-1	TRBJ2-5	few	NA	TGTGCCAGCAGTGAAAGGCTAGGGGAAGAGTCCCAGTACTTC	CASSERLGEESQYF
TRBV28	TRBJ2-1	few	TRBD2	TGTGCCAGCATGCAGCGCGGGAGTTCCTACAATGAGCAGTTCTTC	CASMQRGSSYNEQFF
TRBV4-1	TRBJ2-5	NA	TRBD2	TGCGCCAGCAGCAAAGGACTAGCGGGAGGGCCGGAGACCCAGTACTTC	CASSKGLAGGPETQYF
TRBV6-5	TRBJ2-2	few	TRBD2	TGTGCCAGCAGTTACTCTGAGTTAGCGGGGGCCGGGGAGCTGTTTTTT	CASSYSELAGAGELFF
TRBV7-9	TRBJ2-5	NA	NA	TGTGCCAGCAGCTTAGGGACAGATTTAAAGACCCAGTACTTC	CASSLGTDLKTQYF
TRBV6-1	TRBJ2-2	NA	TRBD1	TGTGCCACCAACCCCGACAGGGCTTACACCCGGGAGCTGTTTTTT	CATNPDRAYTRELFF
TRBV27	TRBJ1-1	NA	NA	TGTGCCAGCAGTTTATCGGGAGGGGCGAGCAACACTGAAGCTTTCTTT	CASSLSGGASNTEAFF
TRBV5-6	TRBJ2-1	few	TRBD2	TGTGCCAGCAGCTTGATGGGCGGGGGGGACAATGAGCAGTTCTTC	CASSLMGGGDNEQFF
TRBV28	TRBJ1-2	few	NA	TGTGCCAGCAGTTTCCAGGGGTTGGGCTATGGCTACACCTTC	CASSFQGLGYGYTF
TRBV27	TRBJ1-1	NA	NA	TGTGCCAGCAGTTCCCGTTCTGAGGTGGTGAACACTGAAGCTTTCTTT	CASSSRSEVVNTEAFF
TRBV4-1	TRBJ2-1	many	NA	TGCGCCAGCAGCCCAGGAGCGCTCTCCTACAATGAGCAGTTCTTC	CASSPGALSYNEQFF